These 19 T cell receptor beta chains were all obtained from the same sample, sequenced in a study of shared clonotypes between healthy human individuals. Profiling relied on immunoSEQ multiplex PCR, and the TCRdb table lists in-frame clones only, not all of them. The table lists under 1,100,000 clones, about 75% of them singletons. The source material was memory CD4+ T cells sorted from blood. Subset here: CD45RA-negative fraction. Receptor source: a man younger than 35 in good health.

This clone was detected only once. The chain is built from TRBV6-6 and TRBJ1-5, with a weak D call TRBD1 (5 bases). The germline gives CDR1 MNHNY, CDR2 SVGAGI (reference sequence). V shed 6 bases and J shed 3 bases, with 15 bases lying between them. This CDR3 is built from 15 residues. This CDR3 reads CASRADGAPNQPQHF. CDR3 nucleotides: TGTGCCAGCAGGGCTGATGGGGCACCCAATCAGCCCCAGCATTTT.

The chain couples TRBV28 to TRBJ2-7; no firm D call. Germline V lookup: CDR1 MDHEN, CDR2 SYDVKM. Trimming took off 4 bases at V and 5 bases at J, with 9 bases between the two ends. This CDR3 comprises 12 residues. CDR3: CASSWANHEQYF. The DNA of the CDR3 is TGTGCCAGCAGTTGGGCGAACCACGAGCAGTACTTC.

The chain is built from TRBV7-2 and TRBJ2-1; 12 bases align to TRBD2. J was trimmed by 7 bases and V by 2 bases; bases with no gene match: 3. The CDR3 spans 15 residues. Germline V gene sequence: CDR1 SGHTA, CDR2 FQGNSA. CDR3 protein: CASSLLAGGLNEQFF. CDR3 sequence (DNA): TGTGCCAGCAGCTTACTAGCGGGAGGGCTGAATGAGCAGTTCTTC. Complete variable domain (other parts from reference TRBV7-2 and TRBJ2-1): GAGVSQSPSNKVTEKGKDVELRCDPISGHTALYWYRQSLGQGLEFLIYFQGNSAPDKSGLPSDRFSAERTGGSVSTLTIQRTQQEDSAVYLCASSLLAGGLNEQFFGPGTRLTVL.

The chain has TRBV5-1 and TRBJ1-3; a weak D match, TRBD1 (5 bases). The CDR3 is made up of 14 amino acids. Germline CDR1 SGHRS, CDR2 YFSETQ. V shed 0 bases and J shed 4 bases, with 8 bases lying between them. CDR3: CASSLAPGGNTIYF. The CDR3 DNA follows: TGCGCCAGCAGCTTGGCCCCAGGGGGAAACACCATATATTTT.

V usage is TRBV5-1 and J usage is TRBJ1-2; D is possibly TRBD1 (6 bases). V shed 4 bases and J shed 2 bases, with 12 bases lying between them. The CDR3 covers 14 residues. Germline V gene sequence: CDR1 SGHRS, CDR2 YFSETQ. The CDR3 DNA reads TGCGCCAGCAGCCGACTTACAGGGAACTATGGCTACACCTTC. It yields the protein CASSRLTGNYGYTF.

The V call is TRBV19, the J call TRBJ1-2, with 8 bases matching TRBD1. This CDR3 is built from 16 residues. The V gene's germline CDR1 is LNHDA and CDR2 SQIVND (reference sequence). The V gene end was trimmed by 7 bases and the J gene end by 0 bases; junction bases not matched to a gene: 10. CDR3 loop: CASKTAGTGTNYGYTF. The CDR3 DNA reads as TGTGCCAGTAAGACCGCCGGGACAGGAACTAACTATGGCTACACCTTC.

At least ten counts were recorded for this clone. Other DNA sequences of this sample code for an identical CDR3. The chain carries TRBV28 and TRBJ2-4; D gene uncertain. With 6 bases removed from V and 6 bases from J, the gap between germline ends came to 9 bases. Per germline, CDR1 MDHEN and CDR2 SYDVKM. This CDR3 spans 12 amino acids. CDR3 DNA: TGTGCCAGCAGCCCGACGGGAAACATTCAGTACTTC. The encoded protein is CASSPTGNIQYF.

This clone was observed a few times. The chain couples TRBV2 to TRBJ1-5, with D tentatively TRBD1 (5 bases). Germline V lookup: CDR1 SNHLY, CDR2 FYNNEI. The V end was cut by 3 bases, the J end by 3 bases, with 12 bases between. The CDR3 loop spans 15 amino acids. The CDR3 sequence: CASSDRGAINQPQHF. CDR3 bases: TGTGCCAGCAGTGATAGAGGGGCTATCAATCAGCCCCAGCATTTT.

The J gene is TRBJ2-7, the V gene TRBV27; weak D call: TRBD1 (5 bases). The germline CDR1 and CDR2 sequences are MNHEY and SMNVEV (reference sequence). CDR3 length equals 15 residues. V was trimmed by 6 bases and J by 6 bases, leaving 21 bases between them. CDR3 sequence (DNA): TGTGCCAGCAGCCCCGTTCTGGCAGGGCGGTCCGAGCAGTACTTC. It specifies CASSPVLAGRSEQYF.

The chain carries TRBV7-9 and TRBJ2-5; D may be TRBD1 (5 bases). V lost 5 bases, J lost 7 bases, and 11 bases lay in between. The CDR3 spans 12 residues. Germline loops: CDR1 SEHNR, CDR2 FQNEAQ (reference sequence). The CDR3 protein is CASSRDSTTQYF. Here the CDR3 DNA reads TGTGCCAGCAGCCGCGACAGTACGACCCAGTACTTC.

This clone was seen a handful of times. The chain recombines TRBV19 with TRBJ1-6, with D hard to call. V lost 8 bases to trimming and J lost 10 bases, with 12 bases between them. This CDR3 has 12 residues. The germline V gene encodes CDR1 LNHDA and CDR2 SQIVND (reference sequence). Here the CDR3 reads CASRGSGSPLHF. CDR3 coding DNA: TGTGCCAGTCGCGGTAGCGGATCACCCCTCCACTTT.

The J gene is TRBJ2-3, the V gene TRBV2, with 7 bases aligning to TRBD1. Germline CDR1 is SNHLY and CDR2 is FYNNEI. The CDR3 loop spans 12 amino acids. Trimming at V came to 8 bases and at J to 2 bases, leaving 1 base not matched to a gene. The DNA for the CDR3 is TGTGCCAGCGGACAGGACACAGATACGCAGTATTTT. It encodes CASGQDTDTQYF.

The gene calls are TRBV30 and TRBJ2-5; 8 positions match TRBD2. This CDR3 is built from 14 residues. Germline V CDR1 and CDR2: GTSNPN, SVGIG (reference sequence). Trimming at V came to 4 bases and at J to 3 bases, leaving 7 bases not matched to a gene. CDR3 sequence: CAWNLGRVEETQYF. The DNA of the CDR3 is TGTGCCTGGAATCTCGGGAGGGTAGAAGAGACCCAGTACTTC.

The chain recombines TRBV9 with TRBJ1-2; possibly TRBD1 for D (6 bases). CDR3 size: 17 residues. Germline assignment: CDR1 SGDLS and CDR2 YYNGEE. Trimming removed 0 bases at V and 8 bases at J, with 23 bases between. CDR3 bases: TGTGCCAGCAGCGTAGGGCCGACACAGGGATTCGGGAGAGGCTACACCTTC. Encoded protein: CASSVGPTQGFGRGYTF.

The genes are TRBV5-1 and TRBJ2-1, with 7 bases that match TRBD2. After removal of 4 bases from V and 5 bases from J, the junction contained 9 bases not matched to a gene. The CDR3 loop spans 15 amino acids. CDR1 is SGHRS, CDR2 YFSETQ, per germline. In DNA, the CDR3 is TGCGCCAGCAGCATTCCTAGCGGACCCAACAATGAGCAGTTCTTC. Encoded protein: CASSIPSGPNNEQFF.

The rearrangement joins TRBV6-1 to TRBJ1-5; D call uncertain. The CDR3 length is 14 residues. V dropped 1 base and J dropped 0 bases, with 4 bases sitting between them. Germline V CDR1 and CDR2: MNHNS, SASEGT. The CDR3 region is CASSEVYSNQPQHF. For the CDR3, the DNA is TGTGCCAGCAGTGAAGTTTATAGCAATCAGCCCCAGCATTTT.

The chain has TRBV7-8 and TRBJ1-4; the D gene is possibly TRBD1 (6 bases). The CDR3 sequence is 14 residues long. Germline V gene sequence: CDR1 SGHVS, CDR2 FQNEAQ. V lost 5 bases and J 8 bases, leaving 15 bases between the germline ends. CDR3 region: CASSRTGKGEKLFF. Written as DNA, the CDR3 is TGTGCCAGCAGCCGCACAGGGAAAGGCGAAAAACTGTTTTTT.

This chain's CDR3 is CASSTHLATSSYNEQFF. In DNA, the CDR3 is TGTGCCAGTAGTACCCACCTAGCTACGAGCTCCTACAATGAGCAGTTCTTC. This chain joins TRBV19 and TRBJ2-1; TRBD2 is a possible D gene (5 bases). The germline V gene encodes CDR1 LNHDA and CDR2 SQIVND (reference sequence). V lost 4 bases, J lost 0 bases, and 16 bases lay in between. The CDR3 has 17 residues.

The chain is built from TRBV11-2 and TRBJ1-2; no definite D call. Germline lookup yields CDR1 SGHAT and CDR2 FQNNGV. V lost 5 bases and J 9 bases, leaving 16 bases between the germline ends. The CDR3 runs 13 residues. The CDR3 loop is CASSARRSDSYTF. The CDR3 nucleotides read TGTGCCAGCAGCGCCAGGAGATCTGATAGCTACACCTTC. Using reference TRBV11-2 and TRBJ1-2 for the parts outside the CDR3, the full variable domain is EAGVAQSPRYKIIEKRQSVAFWCNPISGHATLYWYQQILGQGPKLLIQFQNNGVVDDSQLPKDRFSAERLKGVDSTLKIQPAKLEDSAVYLCASSARRSDSYTFGSGTRLTVV.